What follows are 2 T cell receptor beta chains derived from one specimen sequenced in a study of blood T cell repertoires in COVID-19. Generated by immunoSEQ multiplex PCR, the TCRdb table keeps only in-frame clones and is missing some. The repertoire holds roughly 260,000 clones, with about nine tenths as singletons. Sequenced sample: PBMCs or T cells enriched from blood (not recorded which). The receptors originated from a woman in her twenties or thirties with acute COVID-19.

CDR3: CASSPAGEYGYTF. CDR3 DNA sequence: TGTGCCAGCAGCCCTGCGGGAGAATATGGCTACACCTTC. The genes are TRBV11-2 and TRBJ1-2; D unclear. V lost 5 bases and J lost 5, with 12 bases in between. This CDR3 has 13 residues. The germline CDR1 and CDR2 sequences are SGHAT and FQNNGV.

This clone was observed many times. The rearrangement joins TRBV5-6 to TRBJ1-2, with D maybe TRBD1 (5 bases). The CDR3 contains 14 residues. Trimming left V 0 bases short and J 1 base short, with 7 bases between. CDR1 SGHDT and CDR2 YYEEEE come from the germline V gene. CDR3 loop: CASSLVGGNYGYTF. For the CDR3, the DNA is TGTGCCAGCAGCTTGGTCGGGGGTAACTATGGCTACACCTTC. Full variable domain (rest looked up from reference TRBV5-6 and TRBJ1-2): DAGVTQSPTHLIKTRGQQVTLRCSPKSGHDTVSWYQQALGQGPQFIFQYYEEEERQRGNFPDRFSGHQFPNYSSELNVNALLLGDSALYLCASSLVGGNYGYTFGSGTRLTVV.